Reported below is one T cell receptor (beta chain). This entry is derived from a study of blood T cell repertoires in COVID-19. Across the whole study: Both acute and convalescent COVID-19 samples were obtained from the United States, Italy and Spain.

V dropped 4 bases and J dropped 7 bases, with 10 bases sitting between them. CDR3 length: 12 amino acids. CDR1 SGHAT and CDR2 FQNNGV come from the germline V gene. Per the study methods: Researchers report that nucleated cell counts were estimated from reference gene primer amplification. Generated by immunoSEQ multiplex PCR, the TCRdb table keeps only in-frame clones and is missing some. That table is the source of V, J and clone size, and D and trimming were worked out from the DNA. This table has about 230,000 clones, roughly 84% appearing once. Material: peripheral blood. V gene TRBV11-2 combines with J gene TRBJ1-1; D remains ambiguous. The source is a man aged 40-50 years who had recovered from COVID-19. The CDR3 loop is CASSSVSIEAFF. CDR3 DNA sequence: TGTGCCAGCAGCTCAGTCAGTATTGAAGCTTTCTTT.